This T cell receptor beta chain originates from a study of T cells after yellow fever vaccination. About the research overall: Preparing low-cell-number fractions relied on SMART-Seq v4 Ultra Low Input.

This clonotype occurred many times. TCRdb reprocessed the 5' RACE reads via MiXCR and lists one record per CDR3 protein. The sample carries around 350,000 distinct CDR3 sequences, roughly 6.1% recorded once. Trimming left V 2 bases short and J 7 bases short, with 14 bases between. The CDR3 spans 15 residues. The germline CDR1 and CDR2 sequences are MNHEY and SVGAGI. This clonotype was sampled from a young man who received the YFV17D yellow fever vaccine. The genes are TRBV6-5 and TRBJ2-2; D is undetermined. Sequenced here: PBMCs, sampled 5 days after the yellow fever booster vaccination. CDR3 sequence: CASSYLVYSSGELFF. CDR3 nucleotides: TGTGCCAGCAGTTACCTCGTCTACAGCAGCGGGGAGCTGTTTTTT.